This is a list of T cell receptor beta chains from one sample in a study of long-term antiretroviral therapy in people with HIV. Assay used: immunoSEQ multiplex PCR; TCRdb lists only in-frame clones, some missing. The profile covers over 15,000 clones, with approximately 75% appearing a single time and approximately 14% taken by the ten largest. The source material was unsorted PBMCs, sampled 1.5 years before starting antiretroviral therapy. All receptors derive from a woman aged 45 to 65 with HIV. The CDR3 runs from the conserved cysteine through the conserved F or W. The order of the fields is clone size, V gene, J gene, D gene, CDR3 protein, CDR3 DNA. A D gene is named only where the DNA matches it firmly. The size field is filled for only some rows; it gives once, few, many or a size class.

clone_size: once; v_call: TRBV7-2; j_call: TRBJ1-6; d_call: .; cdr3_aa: CASSDRQARWNSPLHF; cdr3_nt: TGTGCCAGCAGCGATAGACAGGCACGGTGGAATTCACCCCTCCACTTT
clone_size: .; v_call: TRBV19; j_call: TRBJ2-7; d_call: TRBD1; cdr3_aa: CASSPGQGRDEQYF; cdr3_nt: TGTGCCAGTAGTCCCGGACAGGGGAGAGACGAGCAGTACTTC
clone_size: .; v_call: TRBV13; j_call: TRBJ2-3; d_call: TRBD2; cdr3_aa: CASSFSGGRTDTQYF; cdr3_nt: TGTGCCAGCAGCTTCTCCGGGGGGAGGACAGATACGCAGTATTTT
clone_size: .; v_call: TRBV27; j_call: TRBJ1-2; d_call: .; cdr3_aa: CASRDGGGYTF; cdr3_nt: TGTGCCAGCAGGGACGGAGGAGGCTACACCTTC
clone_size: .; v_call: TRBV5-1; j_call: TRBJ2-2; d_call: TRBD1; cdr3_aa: CASRRTGDTGELFF; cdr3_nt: TGCGCCAGCAGACGAACAGGGGACACCGGGGAGCTGTTTTTT
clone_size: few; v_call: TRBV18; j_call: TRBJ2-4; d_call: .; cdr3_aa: CASSPPGELAKNIQYF; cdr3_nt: TGTGCCAGCTCACCACCAGGTGAACTAGCCAAAAACATTCAGTACTTC
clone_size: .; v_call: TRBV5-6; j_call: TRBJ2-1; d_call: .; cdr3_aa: CASSLVRNEQFF; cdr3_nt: TGTGCCAGCAGCTTGGTGAGGAATGAGCAGTTCTTC
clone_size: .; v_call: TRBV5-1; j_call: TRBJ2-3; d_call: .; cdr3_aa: CASSLDGRSTDTQYF; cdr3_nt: TGCGCCAGCAGCTTGGACGGCCGAAGCACAGATACGCAGTATTTT
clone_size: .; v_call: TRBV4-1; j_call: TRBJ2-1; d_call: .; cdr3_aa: CASSQDDSVNEQFF; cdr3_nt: TGCGCCAGCAGCCAAGATGATTCCGTCAATGAGCAGTTCTTC
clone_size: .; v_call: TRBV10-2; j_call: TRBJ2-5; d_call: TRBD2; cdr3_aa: CASSGVGLAEETQYF; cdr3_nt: TGCGCCAGCAGTGGGGTTGGACTAGCGGAAGAGACCCAGTACTTC
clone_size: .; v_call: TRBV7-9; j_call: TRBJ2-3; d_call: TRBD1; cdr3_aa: CASSSSGTGRADTQYF; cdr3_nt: TGTGCCAGCAGCTCGTCCGGGACAGGGAGAGCAGATACGCAGTATTTT
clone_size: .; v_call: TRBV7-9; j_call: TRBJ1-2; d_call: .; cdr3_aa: CASSRETYGGYTF; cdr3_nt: TGTGCCAGCAGCAGGGAGACCTATGGTGGCTACACCTTC
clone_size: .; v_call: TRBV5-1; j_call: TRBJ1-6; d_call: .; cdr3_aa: CASTLDGGSYNSPLHF; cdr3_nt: TGCGCCAGCACACTCGACGGGGGCTCCTATAATTCACCCCTCCACTTT
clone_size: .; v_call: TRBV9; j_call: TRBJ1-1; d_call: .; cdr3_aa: CASSPPGATEAFF; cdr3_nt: TGTGCCAGCAGCCCTCCAGGGGCCACTGAAGCTTTCTTT
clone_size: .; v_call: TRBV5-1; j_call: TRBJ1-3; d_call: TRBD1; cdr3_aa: CASSFGTGLDTIYF; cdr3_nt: TGCGCCAGCAGCTTCGGGACAGGGCTAGACACCATATATTTT
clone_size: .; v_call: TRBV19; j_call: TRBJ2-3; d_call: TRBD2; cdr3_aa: CASRKRGSEADTQYF; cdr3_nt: TGTGCCAGTAGAAAGCGGGGTTCGGAGGCAGATACGCAGTATTTT
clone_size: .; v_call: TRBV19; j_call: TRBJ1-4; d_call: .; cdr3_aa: CASSIFITATNEKLFF; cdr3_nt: TGTGCCAGTAGTATATTCATCACCGCAACTAATGAAAAACTGTTTTTT
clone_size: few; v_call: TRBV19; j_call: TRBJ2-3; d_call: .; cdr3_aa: CASMAAPTDTQYF; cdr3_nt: TGTGCCAGTATGGCAGCCCCCACAGATACGCAGTATTTT
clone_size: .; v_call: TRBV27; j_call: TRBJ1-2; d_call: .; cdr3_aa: CASSTGMGYGYTF; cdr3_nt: TGTGCCAGCAGTACAGGGATGGGCTATGGCTACACCTTC
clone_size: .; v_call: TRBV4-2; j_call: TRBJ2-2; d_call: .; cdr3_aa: CASSQRPDRNTGELFF; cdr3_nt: TGTGCCAGCAGCCAACGCCCGGACAGGAACACCGGGGAGCTGTTTTTT
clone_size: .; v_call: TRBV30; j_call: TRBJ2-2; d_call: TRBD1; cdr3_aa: CAWASGGQIRGELFF; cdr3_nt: TGTGCCTGGGCCTCAGGGGGCCAAATAAGGGGGGAGCTGTTTTTT
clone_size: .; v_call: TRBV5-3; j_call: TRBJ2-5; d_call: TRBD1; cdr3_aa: CASTTGTGGLETQYF; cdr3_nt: TGTGCCAGCACCACCGGGACAGGGGGTTTGGAGACCCAGTACTTC
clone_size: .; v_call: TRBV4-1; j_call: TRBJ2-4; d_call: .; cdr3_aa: CASSQDGTRADIQYF; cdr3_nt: TGCGCCAGCAGCCAAGACGGGACCAGGGCGGACATTCAGTACTTC
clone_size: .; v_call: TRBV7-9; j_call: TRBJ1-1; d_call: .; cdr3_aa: CASSLSGQGDFGTEAFF; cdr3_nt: TGTGCCAGCAGCTTATCAGGTCAGGGTGACTTCGGCACTGAAGCTTTCTTT
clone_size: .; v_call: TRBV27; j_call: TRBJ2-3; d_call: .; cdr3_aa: CASSRDFTDTQYF; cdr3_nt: TGTGCCAGCAGCCGGGACTTCACAGATACGCAGTATTTT
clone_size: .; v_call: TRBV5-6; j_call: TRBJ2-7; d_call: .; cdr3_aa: CASSPADRNYEQYF; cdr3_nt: TGTGCCAGCAGCCCTGCGGACAGAAACTACGAGCAGTACTTC
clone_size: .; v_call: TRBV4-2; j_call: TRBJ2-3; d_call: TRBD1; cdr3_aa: CASSQDRDTQYF; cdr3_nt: TGTGCCAGCAGCCAGGACAGGGATACGCAGTATTTT
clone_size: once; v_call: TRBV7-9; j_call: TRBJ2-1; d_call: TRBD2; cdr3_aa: CASSLGSGGGRSYNEQFF; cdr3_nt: TGTGCCAGCAGCTTAGGGTCTGGCGGGGGGCGCTCCTACAATGAGCAGTTCTTC
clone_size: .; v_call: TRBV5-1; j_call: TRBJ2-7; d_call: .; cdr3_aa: CASSLAEGPYEQYF; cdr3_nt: TGCGCCAGCAGCTTGGCCGAGGGTCCCTACGAGCAGTACTTC
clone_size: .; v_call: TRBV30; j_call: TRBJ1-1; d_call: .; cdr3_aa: CAWGRARGGNTEAFF; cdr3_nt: TGTGCCTGGGGACGGGCAAGGGGAGGGAACACTGAAGCTTTCTTT
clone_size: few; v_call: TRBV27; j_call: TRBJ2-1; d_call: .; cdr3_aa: CASNWRPTSYNEQFF; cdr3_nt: TGTGCCAGCAACTGGCGGCCAACCTCCTACAATGAGCAGTTCTTC
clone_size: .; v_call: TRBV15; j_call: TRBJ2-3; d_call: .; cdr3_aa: CATSRRTTDTQYF; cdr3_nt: TGTGCCACCAGCAGACGTACCACAGATACGCAGTATTTT
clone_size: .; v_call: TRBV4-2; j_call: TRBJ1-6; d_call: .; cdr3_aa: CASSQDPLVGNSPLHF; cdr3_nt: TGTGCCAGCAGCCAAGATCCGCTCGTAGGGAATTCACCCCTCCACTTT
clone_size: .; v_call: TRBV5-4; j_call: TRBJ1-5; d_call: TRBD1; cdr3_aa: CASSLGQGEHF; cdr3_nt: TGTGCCAGCAGCTTGGGACAGGGTGAACATTTT
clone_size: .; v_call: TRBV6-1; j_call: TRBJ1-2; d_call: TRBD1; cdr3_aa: CASSEGYRGRSNYGYTF; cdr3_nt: TGTGCCAGCAGTGAAGGTTATAGGGGGCGGTCTAACTATGGCTACACCTTC
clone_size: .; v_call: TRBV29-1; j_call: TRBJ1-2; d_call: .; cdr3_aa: CSVVQGNYGYTF; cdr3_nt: TGCAGCGTTGTACAGGGTAACTATGGCTACACCTTC
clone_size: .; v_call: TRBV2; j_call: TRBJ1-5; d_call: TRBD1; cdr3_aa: CASRQGPNQPQHF; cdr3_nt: TGTGCCAGCAGACAGGGGCCCAATCAGCCCCAGCATTTT
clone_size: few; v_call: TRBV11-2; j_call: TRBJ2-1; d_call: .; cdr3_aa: CASGDSEQGTYNEQFF; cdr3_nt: TGTGCCAGCGGCGATTCCGAACAGGGCACGTACAATGAGCAGTTCTTC
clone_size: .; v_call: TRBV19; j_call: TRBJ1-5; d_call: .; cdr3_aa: CASTLGRDGKDQPQHF; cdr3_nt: TGTGCCAGTACCCTGGGCAGGGACGGGAAGGATCAGCCCCAGCATTTT
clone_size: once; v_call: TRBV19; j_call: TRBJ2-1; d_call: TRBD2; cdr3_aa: CASSLSGGEYNEQFF; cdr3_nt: TGTGCCAGTAGCCTTAGCGGGGGGGAATACAATGAGCAGTTCTTC
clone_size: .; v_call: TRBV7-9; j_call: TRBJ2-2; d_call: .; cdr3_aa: CASSLSFGTGELFF; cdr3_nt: TGTGCCAGCAGCTTAAGCTTCGGCACCGGGGAGCTGTTTTTT
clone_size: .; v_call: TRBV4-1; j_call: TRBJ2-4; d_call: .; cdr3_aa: CASSPPGTSGIQYF; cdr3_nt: TGCGCCAGCAGCCCTCCCGGGACCTCGGGCATTCAGTACTTC
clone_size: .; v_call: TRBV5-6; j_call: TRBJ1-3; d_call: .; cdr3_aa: CASRIGETLTNTIYF; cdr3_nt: TGTGCCAGCAGGATAGGGGAGACTCTTACGAACACCATATATTTT
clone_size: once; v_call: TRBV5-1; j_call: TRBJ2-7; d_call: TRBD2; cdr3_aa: CASSPPTSGDQAYEQYF; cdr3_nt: TGCGCCAGCAGCCCCCCGACTAGCGGGGACCAGGCCTACGAGCAGTACTTC
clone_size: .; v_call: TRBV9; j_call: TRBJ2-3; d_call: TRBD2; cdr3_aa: CASSLRTSGTDTQYF; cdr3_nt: TGTGCCAGCAGCTTACGGACTAGCGGCACAGATACGCAGTATTTT
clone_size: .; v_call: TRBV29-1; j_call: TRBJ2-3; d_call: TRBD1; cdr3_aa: CSAGQGATDTQYF; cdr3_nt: TGCAGCGCCGGACAGGGAGCGACAGATACGCAGTATTTT